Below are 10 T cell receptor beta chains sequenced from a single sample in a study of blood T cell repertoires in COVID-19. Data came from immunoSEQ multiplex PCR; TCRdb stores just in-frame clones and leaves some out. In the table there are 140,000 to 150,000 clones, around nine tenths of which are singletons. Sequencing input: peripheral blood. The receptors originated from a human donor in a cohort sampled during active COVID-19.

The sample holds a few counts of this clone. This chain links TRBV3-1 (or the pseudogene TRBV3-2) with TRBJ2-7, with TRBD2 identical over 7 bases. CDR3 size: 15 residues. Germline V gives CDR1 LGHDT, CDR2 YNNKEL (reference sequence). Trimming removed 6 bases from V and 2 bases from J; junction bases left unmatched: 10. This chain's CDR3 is CASRLHGSGPYEQYF. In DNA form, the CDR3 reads TGTGCCAGCAGACTTCATGGTAGCGGGCCCTACGAGCAGTACTTC.

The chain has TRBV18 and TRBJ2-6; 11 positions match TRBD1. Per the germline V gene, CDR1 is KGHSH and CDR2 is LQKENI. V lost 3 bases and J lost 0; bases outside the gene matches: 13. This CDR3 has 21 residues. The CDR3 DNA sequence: TGTGCCAGCTCACCTCGCAACATTGGGACAGGGGGGCTCTCTGGGGCCAACGTCCTGACTTTC. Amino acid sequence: CASSPRNIGTGGLSGANVLTF. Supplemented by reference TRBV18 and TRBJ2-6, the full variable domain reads NAGVMQNPRHLVRRRGQEARLRCSPMKGHSHVYWYRQLPEEGLKFMVYLQKENIIDESGMPKERFSAEFPKEGPSILRIQQVVRGDSAAYFCASSPRNIGTGGLSGANVLTFGAGSRLTVL.

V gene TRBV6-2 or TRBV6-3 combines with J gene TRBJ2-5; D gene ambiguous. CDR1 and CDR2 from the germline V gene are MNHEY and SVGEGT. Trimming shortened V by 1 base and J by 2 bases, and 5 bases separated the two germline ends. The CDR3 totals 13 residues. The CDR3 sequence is CASSYWPQETQYF. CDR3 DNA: TGTGCCAGCAGTTACTGGCCTCAAGAGACCCAGTACTTC.

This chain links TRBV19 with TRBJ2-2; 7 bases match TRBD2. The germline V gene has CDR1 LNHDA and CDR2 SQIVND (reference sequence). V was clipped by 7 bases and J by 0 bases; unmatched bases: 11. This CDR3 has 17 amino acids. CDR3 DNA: TGTGCCAGTAACGCGGGGGTCCGGGGTACGAACACCGGGGAGCTGTTTTTT. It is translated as CASNAGVRGTNTGELFF.

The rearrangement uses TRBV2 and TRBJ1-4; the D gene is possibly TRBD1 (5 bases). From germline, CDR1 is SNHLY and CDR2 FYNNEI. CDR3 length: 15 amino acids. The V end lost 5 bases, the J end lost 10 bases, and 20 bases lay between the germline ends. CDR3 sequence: CASSRLGGAVGKLFF. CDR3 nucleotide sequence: TGTGCCAGCAGTCGATTGGGGGGAGCCGTGGGAAAACTGTTTTTT.

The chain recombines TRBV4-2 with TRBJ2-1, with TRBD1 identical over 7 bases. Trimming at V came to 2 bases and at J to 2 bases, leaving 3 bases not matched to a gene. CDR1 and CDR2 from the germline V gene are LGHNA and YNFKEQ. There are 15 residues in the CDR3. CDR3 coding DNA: TGTGCCAGCAGCCAATCAGGGGGACCCTACAATGAGCAGTTCTTC. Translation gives CASSQSGGPYNEQFF.

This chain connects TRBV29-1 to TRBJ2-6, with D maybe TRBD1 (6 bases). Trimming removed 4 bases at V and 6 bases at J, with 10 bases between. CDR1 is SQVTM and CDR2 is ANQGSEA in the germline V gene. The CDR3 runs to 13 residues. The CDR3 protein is CSVGSGVANVLTF. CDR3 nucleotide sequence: TGCAGCGTTGGTTCAGGGGTGGCCAACGTCCTGACTTTC.

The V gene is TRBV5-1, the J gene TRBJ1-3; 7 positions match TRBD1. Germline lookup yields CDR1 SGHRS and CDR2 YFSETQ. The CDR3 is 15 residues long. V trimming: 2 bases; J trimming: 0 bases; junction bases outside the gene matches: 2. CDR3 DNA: TGCGCCAGCAGCTTACAGGGGATCTCTGGAAACACCATATATTTT. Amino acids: CASSLQGISGNTIYF.

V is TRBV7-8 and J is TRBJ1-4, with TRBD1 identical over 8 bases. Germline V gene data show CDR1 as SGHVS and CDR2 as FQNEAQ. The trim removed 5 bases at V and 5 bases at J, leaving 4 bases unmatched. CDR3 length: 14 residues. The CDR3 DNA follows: TGTGCCAGCAGCCAACAGGGGGGGAATGAAAAACTGTTTTTT. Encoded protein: CASSQQGGNEKLFF.

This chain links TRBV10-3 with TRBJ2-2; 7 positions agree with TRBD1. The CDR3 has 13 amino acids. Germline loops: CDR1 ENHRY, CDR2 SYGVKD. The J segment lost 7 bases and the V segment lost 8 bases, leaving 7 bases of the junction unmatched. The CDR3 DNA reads TGTGCCATCGGTCAGGGGGATGGCGGGGAGCTGTTTTTT. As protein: CAIGQGDGGELFF.